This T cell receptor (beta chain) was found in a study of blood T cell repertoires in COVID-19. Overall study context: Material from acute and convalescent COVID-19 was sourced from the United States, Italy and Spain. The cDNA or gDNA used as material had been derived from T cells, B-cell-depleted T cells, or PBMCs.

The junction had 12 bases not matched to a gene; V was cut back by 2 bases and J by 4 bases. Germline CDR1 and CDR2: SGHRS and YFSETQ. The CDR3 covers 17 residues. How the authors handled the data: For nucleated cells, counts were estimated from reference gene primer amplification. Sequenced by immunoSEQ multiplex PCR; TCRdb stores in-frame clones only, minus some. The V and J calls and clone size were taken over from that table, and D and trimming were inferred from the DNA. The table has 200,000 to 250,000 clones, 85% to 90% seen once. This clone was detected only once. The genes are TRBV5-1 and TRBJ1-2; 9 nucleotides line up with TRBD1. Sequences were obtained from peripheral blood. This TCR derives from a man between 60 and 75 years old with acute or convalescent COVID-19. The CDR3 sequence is CASSLNRPRDRVYGYTF. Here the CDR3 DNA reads TGCGCCAGCAGCTTAAACCGACCCCGGGACAGGGTCTATGGCTACACCTTC.